This T cell receptor (beta chain) was obtained from a study of circulating CD8 cells and anti-PD-1 response in melanoma. This clonotype counts as large. Sorting of live CD3+CD8+TCRalphabeta+ cells by PD-1 and/or TIGIT gave four subsets. With V trimmed by 4 bases and J by 3 bases, 6 bases remained unmatched. In germline, CDR1 is MGHRA, CDR2 YSYEKL. The CDR3 consists of 15 residues. Each library started from approximately 15 ng of total RNA using the QIAseq Immune Repertoire TCR panel. In TCRdb, the reads were re-called with MiXCR into one record per CDR3 protein. The sample lists approximately 500 distinct CDR3 sequences, roughly 6.8% seen once, with around a quarter in the top ten.

This chain uses TRBV4-1 with TRBJ2-3; 8 bases line up with TRBD1. The sequence was collected from a human donor with melanoma. The input for sequencing was CD8+ T cells from PBMCs, taken at baseline or after one month of anti-PD-1 therapy (not recorded which). CDR3 DNA sequence: TGCGCCAGCAGCCGAGCGACAGGGGAGACAGATACGCAGTATTTT. Its translation is CASSRATGETDTQYF.